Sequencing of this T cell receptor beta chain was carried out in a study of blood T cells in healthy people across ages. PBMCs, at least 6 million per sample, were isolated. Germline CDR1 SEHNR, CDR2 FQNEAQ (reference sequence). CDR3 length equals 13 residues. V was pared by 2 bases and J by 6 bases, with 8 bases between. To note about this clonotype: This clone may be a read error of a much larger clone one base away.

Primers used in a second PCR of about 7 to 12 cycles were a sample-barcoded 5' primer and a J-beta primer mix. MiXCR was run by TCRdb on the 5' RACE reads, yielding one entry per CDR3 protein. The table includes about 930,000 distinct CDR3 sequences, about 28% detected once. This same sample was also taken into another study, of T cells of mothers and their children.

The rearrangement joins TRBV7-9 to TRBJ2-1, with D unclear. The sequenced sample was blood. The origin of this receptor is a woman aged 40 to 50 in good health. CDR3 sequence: CASSLIESNEQFF. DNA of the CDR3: TGTGCCAGCAGCTTAATAGAATCCAATGAGCAGTTCTTC.